The entry below gives a single TCR beta chain sequence along with its context. This specimen belongs to a study of blood T cell repertoires in COVID-19. The method was immunoSEQ multiplex PCR; TCRdb's version includes in-frame clones alone and lacks a portion of them. The data hold under 250,000 clones, with 85% to 90% observed a single time. This receptor was obtained from a man aged 50 or older with COVID-19, enrolled during active disease. The specimen was peripheral blood.

This CDR3 reads CASSPGGRTGELFF. The DNA for the CDR3 is TGTGCCAGCAGCCCGGGGGGTCGCACCGGGGAGCTGTTTTTT. The V and J genes are TRBV28 and TRBJ2-2, with 7 bases fitting TRBD2. This CDR3 has 14 amino acids. The germline gives CDR1 MDHEN, CDR2 SYDVKM. V lost 6 bases, J lost 4 bases, and 5 bases stayed unmatched.